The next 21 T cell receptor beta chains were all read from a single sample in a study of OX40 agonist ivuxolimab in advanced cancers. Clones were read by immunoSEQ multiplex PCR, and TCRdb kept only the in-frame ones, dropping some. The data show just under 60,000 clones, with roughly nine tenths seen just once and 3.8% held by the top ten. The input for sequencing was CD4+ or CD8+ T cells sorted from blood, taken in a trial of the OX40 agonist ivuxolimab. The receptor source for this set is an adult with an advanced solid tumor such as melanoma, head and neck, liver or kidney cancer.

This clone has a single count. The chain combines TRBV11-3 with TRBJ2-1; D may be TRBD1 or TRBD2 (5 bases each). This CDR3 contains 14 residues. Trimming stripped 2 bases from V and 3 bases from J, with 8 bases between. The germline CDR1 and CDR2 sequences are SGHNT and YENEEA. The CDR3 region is CASSLRGVYNEQFF. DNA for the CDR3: TGTGCCAGCAGCTTAAGGGGAGTCTACAATGAGCAGTTCTTC.

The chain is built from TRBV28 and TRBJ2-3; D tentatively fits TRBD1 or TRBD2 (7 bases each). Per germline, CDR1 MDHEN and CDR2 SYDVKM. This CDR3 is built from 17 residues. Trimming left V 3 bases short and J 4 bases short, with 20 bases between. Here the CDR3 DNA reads TGTGCCAGCAGTTTGCGGCTCGGTCCAGGGGGGGCAGATACGCAGTATTTT. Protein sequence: CASSLRLGPGGADTQYF.

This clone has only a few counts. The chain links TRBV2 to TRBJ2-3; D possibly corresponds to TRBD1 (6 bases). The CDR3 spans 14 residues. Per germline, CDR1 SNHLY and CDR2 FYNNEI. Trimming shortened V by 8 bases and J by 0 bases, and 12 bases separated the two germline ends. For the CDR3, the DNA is TGTGCCAGCGAGGGGGTAGCCAGCACAGATACGCAGTATTTT. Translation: CASEGVASTDTQYF.

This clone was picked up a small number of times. Here the CDR3 reads CASSPTGDQETQYF. The CDR3, as DNA: TGTGCCAGCAGCCCGACAGGGGACCAAGAGACCCAGTACTTC. This sequence joins TRBV7-2 and TRBJ2-5; 8 nucleotides align to TRBD1. Germline loops: CDR1 SGHTA, CDR2 FQGNSA. CDR3 size: 14 residues. Unmatched junction bases numbered 2, after V lost 5 bases and J lost 0 bases.

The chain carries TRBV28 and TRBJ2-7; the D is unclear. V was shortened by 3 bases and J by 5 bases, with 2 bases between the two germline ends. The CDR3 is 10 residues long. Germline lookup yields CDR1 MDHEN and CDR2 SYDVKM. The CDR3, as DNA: TGTGCCAGCAGTTTTAACGAGCAGTACTTC. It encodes CASSFNEQYF.

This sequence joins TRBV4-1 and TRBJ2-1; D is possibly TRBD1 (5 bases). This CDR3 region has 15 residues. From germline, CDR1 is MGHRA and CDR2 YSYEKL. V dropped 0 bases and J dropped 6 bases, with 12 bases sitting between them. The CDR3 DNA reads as TGCGCCAGCAGCCAAGACCCAGGGTCCCGCAATGAGCAGTTCTTC. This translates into CASSQDPGSRNEQFF.

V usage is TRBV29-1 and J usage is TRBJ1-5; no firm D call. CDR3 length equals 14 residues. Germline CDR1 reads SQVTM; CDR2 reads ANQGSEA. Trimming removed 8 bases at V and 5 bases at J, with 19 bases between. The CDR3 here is CSSPRIRVDQPQHF. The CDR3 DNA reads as TGCAGCTCCCCCCGGATAAGGGTCGATCAGCCCCAGCATTTT.

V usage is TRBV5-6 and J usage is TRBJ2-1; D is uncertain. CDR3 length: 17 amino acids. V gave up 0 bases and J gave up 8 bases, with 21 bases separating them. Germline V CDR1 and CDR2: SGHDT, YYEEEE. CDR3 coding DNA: TGTGCCAGCAGCTTGGCCCTTTTTACAGCTGATATTGATGAGCAGTTCTTC. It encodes CASSLALFTADIDEQFF.

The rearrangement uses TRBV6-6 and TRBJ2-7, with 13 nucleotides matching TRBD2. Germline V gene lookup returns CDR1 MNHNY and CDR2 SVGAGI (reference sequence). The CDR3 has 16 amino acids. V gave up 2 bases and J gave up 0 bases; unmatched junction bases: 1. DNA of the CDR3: TGTGCCAGCAGTTACGGACTAGCGGGAGACTCCTACGAGCAGTACTTC. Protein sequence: CASSYGLAGDSYEQYF.

The CDR3 nucleotides are TGTGCCAGCAGTTACTCCGGGACAGGGAATCAGCCCCAGCATTTT. This codes for CASSYSGTGNQPQHF. The V gene is TRBV6-6, the J gene TRBJ1-5, with TRBD1 matching over 9 bases. This CDR3 region has 15 residues. The J segment lost 4 bases and the V segment lost 0 bases, leaving 1 base of the junction unmatched. Germline V gene sequence: CDR1 MNHNY, CDR2 SVGAGI (reference sequence).

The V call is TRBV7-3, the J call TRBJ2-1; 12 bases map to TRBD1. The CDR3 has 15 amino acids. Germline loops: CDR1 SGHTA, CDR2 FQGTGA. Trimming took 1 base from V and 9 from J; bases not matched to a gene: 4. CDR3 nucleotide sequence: TGTGCCAGCAGCTTAATGGGACAGGGGGCCAGTGAGCAGTTCTTC. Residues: CASSLMGQGASEQFF.

CDR3 coding DNA: TGTGCCAGAAGCTTCCCGATAAACCCGGGGCCTACGGAACTCGAGCAGTACTTC. Amino acids: CARSFPINPGPTELEQYF. The V gene is TRBV5-3, the J gene TRBJ2-7, with D tentatively TRBD1 or TRBD2 (5 bases each). TRBV5-3 is an ORF for which the function is uncertain. Trimming shortened V by 2 bases and J by 6 bases, and 27 bases separated the two germline ends. This CDR3 is built from 18 residues.

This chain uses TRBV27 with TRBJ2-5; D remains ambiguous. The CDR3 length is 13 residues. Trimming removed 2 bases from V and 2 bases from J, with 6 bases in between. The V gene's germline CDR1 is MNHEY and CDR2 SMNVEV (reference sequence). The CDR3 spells CASSLDWQETQYF. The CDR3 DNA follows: TGTGCCAGCAGTTTAGATTGGCAAGAGACCCAGTACTTC.

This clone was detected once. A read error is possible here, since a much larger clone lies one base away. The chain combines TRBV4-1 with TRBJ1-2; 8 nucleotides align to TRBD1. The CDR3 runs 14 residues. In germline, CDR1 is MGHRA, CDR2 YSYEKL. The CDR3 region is CTSSQDQGATGYTF. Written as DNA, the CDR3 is TGCACCAGCAGCCAAGACCAGGGGGCGACTGGCTACACCTTC.

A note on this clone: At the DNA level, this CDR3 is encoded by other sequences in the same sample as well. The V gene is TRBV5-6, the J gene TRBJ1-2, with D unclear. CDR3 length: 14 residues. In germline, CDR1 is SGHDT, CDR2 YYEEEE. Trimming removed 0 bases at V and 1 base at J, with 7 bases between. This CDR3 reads CASSLDKFNYGYTF. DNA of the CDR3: TGTGCCAGCAGCTTGGACAAATTTAACTATGGCTACACCTTC.

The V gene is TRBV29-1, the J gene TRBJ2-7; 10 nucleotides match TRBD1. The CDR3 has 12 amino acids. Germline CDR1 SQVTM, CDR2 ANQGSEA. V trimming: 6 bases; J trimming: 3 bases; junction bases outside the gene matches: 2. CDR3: CSVRDRGYEQYF. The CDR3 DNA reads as TGCAGCGTCCGGGACAGGGGCTACGAGCAGTACTTC.

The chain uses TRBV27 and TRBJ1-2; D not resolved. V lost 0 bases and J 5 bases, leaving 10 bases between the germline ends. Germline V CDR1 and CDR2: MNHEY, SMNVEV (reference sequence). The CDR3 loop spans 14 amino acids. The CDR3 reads CASSLSGNGYGYTF. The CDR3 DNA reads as TGTGCCAGCAGTTTATCTGGTAATGGGTATGGCTACACCTTC.

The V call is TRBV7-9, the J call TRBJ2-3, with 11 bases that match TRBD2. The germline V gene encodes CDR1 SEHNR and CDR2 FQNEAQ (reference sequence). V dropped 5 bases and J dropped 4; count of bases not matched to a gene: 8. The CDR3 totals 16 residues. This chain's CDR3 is CASSITSGRVADTQYF. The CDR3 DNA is TGTGCCAGCAGCATTACTAGCGGGAGAGTCGCAGATACGCAGTATTTT. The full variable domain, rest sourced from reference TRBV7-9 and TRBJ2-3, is DTGVSQNPRHKITKRGQNVTFRCDPISEHNRLYWYRQTLGQGPEFLTYFQNEAQLEKSRLLSDRFSAERPKGSFSTLEIQRTEQGDSAMYLCASSITSGRVADTQYFGPGTRLTVL.

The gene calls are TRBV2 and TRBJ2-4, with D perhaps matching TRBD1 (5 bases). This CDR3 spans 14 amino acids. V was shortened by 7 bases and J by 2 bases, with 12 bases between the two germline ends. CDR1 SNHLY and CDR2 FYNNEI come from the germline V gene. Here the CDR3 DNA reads TGTGCCAGCACTCCGGACACCTCCAAAAACATTCAGTACTTC. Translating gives CASTPDTSKNIQYF.

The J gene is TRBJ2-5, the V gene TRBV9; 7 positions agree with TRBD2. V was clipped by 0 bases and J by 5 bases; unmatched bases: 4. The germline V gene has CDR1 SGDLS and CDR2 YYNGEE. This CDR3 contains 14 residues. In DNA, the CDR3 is TGTGCCAGCAGCGTAGATGGACTAGGGGAGACCCAGTACTTC. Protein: CASSVDGLGETQYF.

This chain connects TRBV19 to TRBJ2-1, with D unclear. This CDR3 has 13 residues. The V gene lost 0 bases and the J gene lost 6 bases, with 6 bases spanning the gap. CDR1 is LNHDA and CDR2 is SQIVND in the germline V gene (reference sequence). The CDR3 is CASSIDPGNEQFF. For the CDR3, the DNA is TGTGCCAGTAGTATAGATCCGGGCAATGAGCAGTTCTTC.